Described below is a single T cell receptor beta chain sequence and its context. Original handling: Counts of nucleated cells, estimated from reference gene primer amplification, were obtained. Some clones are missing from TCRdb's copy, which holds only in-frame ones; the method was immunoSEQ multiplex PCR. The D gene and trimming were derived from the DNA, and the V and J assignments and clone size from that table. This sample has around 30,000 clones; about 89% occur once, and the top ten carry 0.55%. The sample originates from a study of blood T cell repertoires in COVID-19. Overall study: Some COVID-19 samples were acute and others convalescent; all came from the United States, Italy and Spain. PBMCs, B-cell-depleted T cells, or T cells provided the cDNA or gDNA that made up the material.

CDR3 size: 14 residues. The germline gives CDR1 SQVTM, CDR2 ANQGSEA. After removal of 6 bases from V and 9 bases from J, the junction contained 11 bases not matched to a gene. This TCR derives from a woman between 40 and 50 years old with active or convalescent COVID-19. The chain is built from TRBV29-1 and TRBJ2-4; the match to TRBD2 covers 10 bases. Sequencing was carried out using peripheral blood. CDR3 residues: CSVTTSGRPVIQYF. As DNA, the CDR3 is TGCAGCGTGACGACTAGCGGGCGACCGGTCATTCAGTACTTC. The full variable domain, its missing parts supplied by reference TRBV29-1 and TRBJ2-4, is SAVISQKPSRDICQRGTSLTIQCQVDSQVTMMFWYRQQPGQSLTLIATANQGSEATYESGFVIDKFPISRPNLTFSTLTVSNMSPEDSSIYLCSVTTSGRPVIQYFGAGTRLSVL.